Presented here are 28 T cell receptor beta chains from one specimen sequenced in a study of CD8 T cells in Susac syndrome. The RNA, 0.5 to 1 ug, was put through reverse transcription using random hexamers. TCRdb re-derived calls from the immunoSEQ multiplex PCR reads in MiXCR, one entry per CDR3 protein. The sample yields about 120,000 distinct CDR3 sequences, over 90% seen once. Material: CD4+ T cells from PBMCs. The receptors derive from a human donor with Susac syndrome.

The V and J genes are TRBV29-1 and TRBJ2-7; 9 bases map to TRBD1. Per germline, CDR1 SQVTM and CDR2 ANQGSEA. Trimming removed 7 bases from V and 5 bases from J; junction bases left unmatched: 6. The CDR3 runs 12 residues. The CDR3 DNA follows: TGCAGCGCACGGACAGGGGACAACGAGCAGTACTTC. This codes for CSARTGDNEQYF.

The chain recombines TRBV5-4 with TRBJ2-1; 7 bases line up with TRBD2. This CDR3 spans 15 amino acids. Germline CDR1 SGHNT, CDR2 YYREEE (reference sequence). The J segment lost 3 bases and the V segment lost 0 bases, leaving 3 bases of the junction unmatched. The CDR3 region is CASSLGEGLYNEQFF. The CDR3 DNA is TGTGCCAGCAGCTTGGGGGAGGGCCTCTACAATGAGCAGTTCTTC.

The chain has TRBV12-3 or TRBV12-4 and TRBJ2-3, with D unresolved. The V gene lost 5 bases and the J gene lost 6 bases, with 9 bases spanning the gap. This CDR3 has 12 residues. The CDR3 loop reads CASSIRPDTQYF. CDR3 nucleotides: TGTGCCAGCAGTATCCGACCCGATACGCAGTATTTT.

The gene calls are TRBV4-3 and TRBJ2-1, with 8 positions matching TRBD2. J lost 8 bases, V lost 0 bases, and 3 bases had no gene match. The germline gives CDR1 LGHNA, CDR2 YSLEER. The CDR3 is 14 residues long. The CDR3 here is CASSQDGRGDEQFF. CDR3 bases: TGCGCCAGCAGCCAAGATGGGCGGGGGGATGAGCAGTTCTTC.

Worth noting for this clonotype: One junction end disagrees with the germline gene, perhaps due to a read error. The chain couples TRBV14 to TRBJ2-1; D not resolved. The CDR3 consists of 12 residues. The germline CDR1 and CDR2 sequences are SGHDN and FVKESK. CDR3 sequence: CASSQGPTSRIF. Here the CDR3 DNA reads TGTGCCAGCAGCCAAGGCCCGACAAGCAGGATCTTC.

CDR3 DNA: TGTGCCAGCAGCCCACAGGGGACAGCCGCGAACACCGGGGAGCTGTTTTTT. Translation gives CASSPQGTAANTGELFF. The genes are TRBV11-1 and TRBJ2-2, with 7 bases matching TRBD1. In germline, CDR1 is SGHAT, CDR2 FQDESV (reference sequence). V shed 5 bases and J 0 bases; nucleotides not matched to a gene: 9. The CDR3 length is 17 residues.

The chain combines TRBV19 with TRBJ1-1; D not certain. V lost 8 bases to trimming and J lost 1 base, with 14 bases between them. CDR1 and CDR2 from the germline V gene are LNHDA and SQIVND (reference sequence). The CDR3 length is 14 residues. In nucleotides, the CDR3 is TGTGCCAGTCACCCCCTCGGTGCGAACACTGAAGCTTTCTTT. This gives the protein CASHPLGANTEAFF.

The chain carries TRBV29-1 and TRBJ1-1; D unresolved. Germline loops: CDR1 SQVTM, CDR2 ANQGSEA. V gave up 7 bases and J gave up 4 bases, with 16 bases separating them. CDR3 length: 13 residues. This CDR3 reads CSAATRAGTEAFF. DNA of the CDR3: TGCAGCGCCGCGACCCGGGCCGGCACTGAAGCTTTCTTT.

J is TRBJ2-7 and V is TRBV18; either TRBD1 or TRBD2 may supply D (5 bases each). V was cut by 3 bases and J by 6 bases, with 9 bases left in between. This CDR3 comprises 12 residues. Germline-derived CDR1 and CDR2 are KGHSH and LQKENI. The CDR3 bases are TGTGCCAGCTCACCGCCAGGGAGCGAGCAGTACTTC. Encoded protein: CASSPPGSEQYF.

The CDR3 nucleotides are TGCAGTGCCCTACGGACACGGGTCGTCTACGAGCAGTACTTC. It yields the protein CSALRTRVVYEQYF. This chain joins TRBV20-1 and TRBJ2-7; weak D call: TRBD1 (5 bases). The germline V gene has CDR1 DFQATT and CDR2 SNEGSKA (reference sequence). Trimming shortened V by 6 bases and J by 3 bases, and 18 bases separated the two germline ends. The CDR3 runs to 14 residues.

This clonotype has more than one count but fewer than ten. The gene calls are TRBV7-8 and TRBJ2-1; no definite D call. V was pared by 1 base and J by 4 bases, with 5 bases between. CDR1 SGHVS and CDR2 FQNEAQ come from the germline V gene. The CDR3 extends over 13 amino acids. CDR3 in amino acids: CASSLGQYNEQFF. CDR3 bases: TGTGCCAGCAGCTTAGGGCAGTACAATGAGCAGTTCTTC.

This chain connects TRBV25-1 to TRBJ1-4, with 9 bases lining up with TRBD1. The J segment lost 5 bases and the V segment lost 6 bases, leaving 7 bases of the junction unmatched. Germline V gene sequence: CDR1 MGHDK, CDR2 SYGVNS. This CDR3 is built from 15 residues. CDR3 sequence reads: CASSRAGTGNEKLFF. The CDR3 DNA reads TGTGCCAGCAGCCGCGCCGGGACAGGGAATGAAAAACTGTTTTTT.

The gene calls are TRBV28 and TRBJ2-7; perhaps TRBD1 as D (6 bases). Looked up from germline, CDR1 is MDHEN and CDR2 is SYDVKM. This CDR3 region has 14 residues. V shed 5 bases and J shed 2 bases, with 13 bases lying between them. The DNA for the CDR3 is TGTGCCAGCAGTCCCCTAGGACAGACCTACGAGCAGTACTTC. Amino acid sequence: CASSPLGQTYEQYF.

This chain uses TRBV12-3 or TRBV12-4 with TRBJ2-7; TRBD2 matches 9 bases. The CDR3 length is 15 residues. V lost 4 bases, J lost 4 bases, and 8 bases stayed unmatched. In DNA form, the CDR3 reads TGTGCCAGCAGTTCACAGGCGGGAGGGCCGTACGAGCAGTACTTC. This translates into CASSSQAGGPYEQYF.

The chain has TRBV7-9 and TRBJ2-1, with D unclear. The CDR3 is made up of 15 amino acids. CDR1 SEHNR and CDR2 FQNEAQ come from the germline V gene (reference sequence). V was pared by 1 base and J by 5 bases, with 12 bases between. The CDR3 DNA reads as TGTGCCAGCAGCTTAGTGAGGCCGACCCACAATGAGCAGTTCTTC. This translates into CASSLVRPTHNEQFF.

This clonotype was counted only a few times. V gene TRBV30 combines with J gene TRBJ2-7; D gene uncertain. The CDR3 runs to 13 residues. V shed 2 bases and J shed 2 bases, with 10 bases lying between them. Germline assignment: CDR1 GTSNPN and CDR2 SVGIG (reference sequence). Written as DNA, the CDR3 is TGTGCCTGGAGTCAACTACCGACCTACGAGCAGTACTTC. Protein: CAWSQLPTYEQYF.

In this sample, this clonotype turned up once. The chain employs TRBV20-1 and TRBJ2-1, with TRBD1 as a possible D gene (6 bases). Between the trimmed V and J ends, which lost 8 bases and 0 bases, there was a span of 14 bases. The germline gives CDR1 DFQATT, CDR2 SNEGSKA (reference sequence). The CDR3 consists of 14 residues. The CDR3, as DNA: TGCAGTCCCACTCTGGGGGCCTCCTACAATGAGCAGTTCTTC. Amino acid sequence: CSPTLGASYNEQFF.

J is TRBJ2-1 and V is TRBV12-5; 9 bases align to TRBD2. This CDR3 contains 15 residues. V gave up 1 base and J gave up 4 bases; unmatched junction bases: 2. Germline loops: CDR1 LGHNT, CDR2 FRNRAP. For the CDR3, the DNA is TGTGCTAGTGGTTTGGGACTAGCGGTTTACAATGAGCAGTTCTTC. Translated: CASGLGLAVYNEQFF. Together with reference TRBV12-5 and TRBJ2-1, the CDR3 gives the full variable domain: DARVTQTPRHKVTEMGQEVTMRCQPILGHNTVFWYRQTMMQGLELLAYFRNRAPLDDSGMPKDRFSAEMPDATLATLKIQPSEPRDSAVYFCASGLGLAVYNEQFFGPGTRLTVL.

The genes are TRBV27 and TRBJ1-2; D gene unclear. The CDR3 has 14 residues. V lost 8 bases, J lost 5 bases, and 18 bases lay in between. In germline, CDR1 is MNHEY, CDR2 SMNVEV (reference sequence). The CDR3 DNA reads TGTGCCAGCGGCCGTGCGGCAGTCGATTATGGCTACACCTTC. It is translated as CASGRAAVDYGYTF.

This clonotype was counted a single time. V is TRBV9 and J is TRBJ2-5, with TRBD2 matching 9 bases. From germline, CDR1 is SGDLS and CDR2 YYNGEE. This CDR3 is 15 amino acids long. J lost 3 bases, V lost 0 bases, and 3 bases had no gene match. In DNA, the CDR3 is TGTGCCAGCAGCGTAGATCGCGGGAGGGAAGAGACCCAGTACTTC. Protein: CASSVDRGREETQYF.

Here the CDR3 DNA reads TGCAGCGCCTGTGTCGGTGGAGCTGATGAAAAACTGTTTTTT. This codes for CSACVGGADEKLFF. The gene calls are TRBV29-1 and TRBJ1-4; D is undetermined. Trimming left V 7 bases short and J 6 bases short, with 18 bases between. The CDR3 covers 14 residues. CDR1 is SQVTM, CDR2 ANQGSEA, per germline.

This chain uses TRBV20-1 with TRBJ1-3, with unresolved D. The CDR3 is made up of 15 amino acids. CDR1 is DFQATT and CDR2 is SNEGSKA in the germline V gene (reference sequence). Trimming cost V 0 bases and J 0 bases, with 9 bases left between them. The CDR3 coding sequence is TGCAGTGCTAGAGATCTGAGCCGCTCTGGAAACACCATATATTTT. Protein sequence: CSARDLSRSGNTIYF.

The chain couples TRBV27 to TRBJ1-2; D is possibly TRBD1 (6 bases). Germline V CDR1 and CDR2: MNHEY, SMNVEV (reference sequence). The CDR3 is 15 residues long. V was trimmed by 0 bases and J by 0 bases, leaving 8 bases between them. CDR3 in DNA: TGTGCCAGCAGTTTATCGGGACACCCTAACTATGGCTACACCTTC. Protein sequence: CASSLSGHPNYGYTF.

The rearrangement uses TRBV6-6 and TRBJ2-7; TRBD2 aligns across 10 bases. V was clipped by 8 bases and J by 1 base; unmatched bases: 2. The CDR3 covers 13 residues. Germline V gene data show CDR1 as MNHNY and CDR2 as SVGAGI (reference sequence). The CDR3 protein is CASLAGGSYEQYF. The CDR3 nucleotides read TGTGCCAGCTTAGCGGGAGGTTCCTACGAGCAGTACTTC.

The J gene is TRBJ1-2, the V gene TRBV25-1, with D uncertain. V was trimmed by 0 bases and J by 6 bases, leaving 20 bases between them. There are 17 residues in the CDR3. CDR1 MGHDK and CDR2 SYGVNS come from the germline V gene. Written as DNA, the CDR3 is TGTGCCAGCAGTGAATATTTGACCTCCGTGACCAACGATGGCTACACCTTC. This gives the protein CASSEYLTSVTNDGYTF.

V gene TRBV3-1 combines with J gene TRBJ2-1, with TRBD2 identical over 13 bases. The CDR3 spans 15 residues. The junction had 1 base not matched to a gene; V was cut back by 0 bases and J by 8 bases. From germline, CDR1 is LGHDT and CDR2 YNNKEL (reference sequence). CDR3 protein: CASSQELAGGDEQFF. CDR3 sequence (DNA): TGTGCCAGCAGCCAAGAACTAGCGGGGGGGGATGAGCAGTTCTTC.

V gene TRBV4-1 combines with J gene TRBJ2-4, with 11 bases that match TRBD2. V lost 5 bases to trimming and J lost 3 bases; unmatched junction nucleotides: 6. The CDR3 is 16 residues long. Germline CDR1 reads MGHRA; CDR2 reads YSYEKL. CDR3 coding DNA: TGCGCCAGCAGCGAAAGACTAGCGGGACTCAAAAACATTCAGTACTTC. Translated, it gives CASSERLAGLKNIQYF.

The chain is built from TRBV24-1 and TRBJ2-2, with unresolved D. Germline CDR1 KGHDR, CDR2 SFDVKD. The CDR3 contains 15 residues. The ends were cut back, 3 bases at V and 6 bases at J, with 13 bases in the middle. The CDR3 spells CATSDERLLAGELFF. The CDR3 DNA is TGTGCCACCAGTGATGAACGGCTGCTCGCCGGGGAGCTGTTTTTT.